This TCR beta chain was captured by sequencing in a study of blood T cell repertoires in COVID-19. At the level of the study: Specimens from acute and convalescent COVID-19 originated in the United States, Italy and Spain. T cells, B-cell-depleted T cells, or PBMCs supplied cDNA or gDNA.

As processed by the authors: Counts of nucleated cells, estimated from reference gene primer amplification, were obtained. Method: immunoSEQ multiplex PCR; TCRdb's copy keeps in-frame clones and lacks some. The V and J calls and clone size come from that table; D and trimming were worked out from the DNA. The data hold over 250,000 clones, with about 91% observed a single time. Material: peripheral blood. This TCR derives from a woman in her sixties or seventies with acute or convalescent COVID-19.

The CDR3 sequence: CASKRSASGVIYEQYF. CDR3 coding DNA: TGCGCCAGCAAAAGGTCCGCTAGCGGGGTTATTTACGAGCAGTACTTC. The V call is TRBV5-1, the J call TRBJ2-7, with TRBD2 matching 9 bases. Germline loops: CDR1 SGHRS, CDR2 YFSETQ. The CDR3 extends over 16 amino acids. V dropped 6 bases and J dropped 4; count of bases not matched to a gene: 14.